This TCR beta chain was recovered during a study of cytomegalovirus exposure and HLA in healthy donors. Broader study findings: About 87% or about 30% of the time was how often most TCR beta V segments were productive, according to an earlier analysis.

Trimming at V came to 0 bases and at J to 7 bases, leaving 7 bases not matched to a gene. CDR1 is LGHNA, CDR2 YSLEER, per germline. The CDR3 contains 16 residues. Researchers ran the PCR with 60 Vbeta and 13 Jbeta primers. Generated by immunoSEQ multiplex PCR, the TCRdb table keeps only in-frame clones and is missing some. This repertoire shows under 150,000 clones, about 80% found once; its top ten account for 2% to 2.5%. Note on this clone: Its antigen remains unidentified.

The clonotype was recovered from a man between 18 and 29 years old in good health and CMV-seronegative. Sequenced input: PBMCs. The chain recombines TRBV4-3 with TRBJ2-1; 9 nucleotides match TRBD1. Here the CDR3 reads CASSQDRNRGQNEQFF. In DNA form, the CDR3 reads TGCGCCAGCAGCCAAGATAGGAACAGGGGGCAAAATGAGCAGTTCTTC.